This record covers a single T cell receptor beta chain. Its antigen is unknown. This CDR3 is 15 amino acids long. CDR1 is SGHDN, CDR2 FVKESK, per germline. V shed 6 bases, J shed 0 bases, and the junction held 6 bases outside the gene matches. This sample was included in a study of T cell repertoires in cytomegalovirus infection. Study as a whole: Through public TCR beta signatures, both CMV infection and matching HLA type were indicated.

One entry per CDR3 protein, called by TCRdb with MiXCR from the reads. The sample lists approximately 110,000 distinct CDR3 sequences; under 50% were seen once. The starting material was CD8+ T cells from cultured PBMCs, obtained from culture after CMV antigen stimulation. The chain recombines TRBV14 with TRBJ2-3; TRBD2 aligns across 7 bases. This receptor was identified in a human donor in good health (CMV status not recorded). Some clones in this sample may be carry-over from other donors' samples. The CDR3 reads CASRPTSESTDTQYF. In nucleotides, the CDR3 is TGTGCCAGCAGGCCTACTAGCGAGAGCACAGATACGCAGTATTTT.